The rows below give T cell receptor beta chains drawn from one sample of a study of PD-1 blockade in classical Hodgkin lymphoma. Repertoires were generated with immunoSEQ multiplex PCR, while TCRdb's copy carries only in-frame clones and drops some. Here the sample spans 25,000 to 35,000 clones, approximately 85% being singletons. Sequencing used CD4+ T cells from blood, obtained before the fourth cycle of nivolumab. These receptors were taken from a human donor with classical Hodgkin lymphoma. Both conserved end residues are part of each CDR3. A D gene is named only where the DNA matches it firmly. Size tells how often a clone was seen (once, few, many) or the class of an expanded clone, and some rows leave it out.

cdr3_length j_call clone_size v_call d_call cdr3_nt cdr3_aa
14 TRBJ1-2 - TRBV6-6 - TGTGCCAGCAGCTTCCGGGACCACGTAGTTGGCTACACCTTC CASSFRDHVVGYTF
15 TRBJ1-1 - TRBV6-1 - TGTGCCAGCAGTGATGACGTACCGATGAACACTGAAGCTTTCTTT CASSDDVPMNTEAFF
16 TRBJ2-1 - TRBV7-2 - TGTGCCAGCAGCTTAATCCGCAGAAGTACCTACAATGAGCAGTTCTTC CASSLIRRSTYNEQFF
14 TRBJ2-1 - TRBV27 - TGTGCCAGCGGTCTCGAGGGGTCCTACAATGAGCAGTTCTTC CASGLEGSYNEQFF
15 TRBJ2-3 - TRBV7-8 - TGTGCCAGCAGACCCGACGGACTGCTCACAGATACGCAGTATTTT CASRPDGLLTDTQYF
15 TRBJ2-1 - TRBV5-1 - TGCGCCAGCAGCTTGCAGGGCGCATCCTACAATGAGCAGTTCTTC CASSLQGASYNEQFF
17 TRBJ2-5 - TRBV28 TRBD2 TGTGCCAGCAGTTTATCGCAAGCGGGAGGGTGGCAAGAGACCCAGTACTTC CASSLSQAGGWQETQYF
12 TRBJ1-1 few TRBV28 - TGTGCCAGCAGTGGGACATCTGAAAAAGCTTTCTTT CASSGTSEKAFF
14 TRBJ2-7 once TRBV19 TRBD2 TGTGCCAGTAGTATAGGGGAGGGTTTCTACGAGCAGTACTTC CASSIGEGFYEQYF
16 TRBJ2-2 - TRBV5-1 - TGCGCCAGCAGCTCATCTAGGACGGCGAACACCGGGGAGCTGTTTTTT CASSSSRTANTGELFF
16 TRBJ1-3 - TRBV14 - TGTGCCAGCAGCCGGTATGGGGCCGATCCCCCCAACACCATATATTTT CASSRYGADPPNTIYF
14 TRBJ2-7 once TRBV5-6 - TGTGCCAGCAGCTTAGGGGCGACCCGGTACGAGCAGTACTTC CASSLGATRYEQYF
12 TRBJ1-1 - TRBV30 - TGTGCCCTCGGTGGGCAGGGCGGTGAAGCTTTCTTT CALGGQGGEAFF
14 TRBJ2-2 - TRBV19 TRBD2 TGTGCCAGTAGTGGAGGAGGACTAGCGGGGTCCCTGTTTTTT CASSGGGLAGSLFF
16 TRBJ2-2 - TRBV19 TRBD2 TGTGCCAGTAGGACTGGGACTAGGACGAACACCGGGGAGCTGTTTTTT CASRTGTRTNTGELFF
15 TRBJ2-5 once TRBV5-1 TRBD2 TGCGCCAGTGGCCTAGCGGGAGTTAGCCCGGAGACCCAGTACTTC CASGLAGVSPETQYF
12 TRBJ2-1 - TRBV19 - TGTGCCAGTAGTTACAGGGACGATGAGCAGTTCTTC CASSYRDDEQFF
15 TRBJ1-4 - TRBV11-2 - TGTGCCAGCAGCCCTGACAGACTTTCTAATGAAAAACTGTTTTTT CASSPDRLSNEKLFF
15 TRBJ2-4 - TRBV7-9 TRBD2 TGTGCCAGCAGCTGGACTAGCGGCAGAAAAAACATTCAGTACTTC CASSWTSGRKNIQYF
14 TRBJ2-7 - TRBV5-1 - TGCGCCAGCAGCTTCCCCGGGACTTCTCTGGGCCAGTACTTC CASSFPGTSLGQYF
14 TRBJ1-4 - TRBV2 - TGTGCCAGCAGGGTCAGGGTAACTAATGAAAAACTGTTTTTT CASRVRVTNEKLFF
12 TRBJ2-5 - TRBV2 - TGTGCCAGCAGCATCTCTGGGGAGACCCAGTACTTC CASSISGETQYF
16 TRBJ1-1 - TRBV19 TRBD1 TGTGCCAGTCTCTCTTTGGACAGGGGGCGCGGAGCTGAAGCTTTCTTT CASLSLDRGRGAEAFF
15 TRBJ1-3 - TRBV11-2 TRBD1 TGTGCCAGCAGCAGAACACAGGGGTCTGGAAACACCATATATTTT CASSRTQGSGNTIYF
13 TRBJ2-7 few TRBV2 TRBD2 TGTGCCAGCGGGACTAGCGGGGTATACGAGCAGTACTTC CASGTSGVYEQYF
14 TRBJ2-7 - TRBV6-1 TRBD1 TGTGCCAGCAGTGAAGTACAGGGGCCCTACGAGCAGTACTTC CASSEVQGPYEQYF
13 TRBJ2-3 once TRBV5-4 - TGTGCCAGCAGCTTGGATGGGGCAGATACGCAGTATTTT CASSLDGADTQYF
14 TRBJ1-1 few TRBV5-1 TRBD1 TGCGCCAGCAGCGTTGGACAGGGGAACACTGAAGCTTTCTTT CASSVGQGNTEAFF
14 TRBJ2-1 - TRBV30 - TGTGCCTGGAGTGTGTCGGAGATTTACAATGAGCAGTTCTTC CAWSVSEIYNEQFF
16 TRBJ2-3 - TRBV27 TRBD2 TGTGCCAGCACCTTTAGAGCGGGGGTTAGCACAGATACGCAGTATTTT CASTFRAGVSTDTQYF
16 TRBJ2-3 - TRBV7-2 TRBD1 TGTGCCAGCAGCTTGACAGGGACCGGGGGCACAGATACGCAGTATTTT CASSLTGTGGTDTQYF
13 TRBJ1-3 - TRBV18 - TGTGCCAGCTCACCCGTTACTGGAAACACCATATATTTT CASSPVTGNTIYF
17 TRBJ2-3 - TRBV7-9 - TGTGCCAGCAGCTTAGCCGCGGACAGTACTAGCACAGATACGCAGTATTTT CASSLAADSTSTDTQYF
17 TRBJ2-7 - TRBV18 TRBD2 TGTGCCAGCTCTCTACCAGTTGGGCCTAGCGGTAGGAACGAGCAGTACTTC CASSLPVGPSGRNEQYF
15 TRBJ2-1 - TRBV27 TRBD2 TGTGCCAGCAGCGTACTAGCGGGAGACTACAATGAGCAGTTCTTC CASSVLAGDYNEQFF
15 TRBJ2-5 - TRBV5-6 - TGTGCCAGCAGCCAAGGACCGGGTAGCCAAGAGACCCAGTACTTC CASSQGPGSQETQYF
16 TRBJ2-3 - TRBV9 TRBD2 TGTGCCAGCAGCACCTGGACTAGACGAGGGGAAGATACGCAGTATTTT CASSTWTRRGEDTQYF
15 TRBJ2-2 - TRBV5-5 TRBD2 TGTGCCAGCAGCCCCAGGAGCGGGACCACCGGGGAGCTGTTTTTT CASSPRSGTTGELFF
14 TRBJ2-2 - TRBV5-4 - TGTGCCAGCAGCTTGTCGGCGAACACCGGGGAGCTGTTTTTT CASSLSANTGELFF
16 TRBJ2-2 once TRBV11-3 TRBD2 TGTGCCAGCAGCCCTCCTGCTAGCGGGAGAACCGGGGAGCTGTTTTTT CASSPPASGRTGELFF
16 TRBJ2-1 - TRBV7-6 - TGTGCCAGCAGCCCACCCCTCCTGGGCTCCTACAATGAGCAGTTCTTC CASSPPLLGSYNEQFF
11 TRBJ2-7 - TRBV20-1 - TGCAGTGCTACCTCGGGTACCGAGCAGTACTTC CSATSGTEQYF
13 TRBJ1-1 - TRBV5-1 - TGCGCCAGCAGCTTGGACCCCGGACAGGAAGCTTTCTTT CASSLDPGQEAFF
14 TRBJ1-1 - TRBV6-5 - TGTGCCAGCAGACCAGGACAAACGAACACTGAAGCTTTCTTT CASRPGQTNTEAFF
14 TRBJ1-6 - TRBV30 TRBD1 TGTGCCTCCAGGAGGGGACAGGGGGGGTCACCCCTCCACTTT CASRRGQGGSPLHF
16 TRBJ1-1 - TRBV5-5 - TGTGCCAGCAGCTCCAGTTGGGGGGCGGACGACACTGAAGCTTTCTTT CASSSSWGADDTEAFF